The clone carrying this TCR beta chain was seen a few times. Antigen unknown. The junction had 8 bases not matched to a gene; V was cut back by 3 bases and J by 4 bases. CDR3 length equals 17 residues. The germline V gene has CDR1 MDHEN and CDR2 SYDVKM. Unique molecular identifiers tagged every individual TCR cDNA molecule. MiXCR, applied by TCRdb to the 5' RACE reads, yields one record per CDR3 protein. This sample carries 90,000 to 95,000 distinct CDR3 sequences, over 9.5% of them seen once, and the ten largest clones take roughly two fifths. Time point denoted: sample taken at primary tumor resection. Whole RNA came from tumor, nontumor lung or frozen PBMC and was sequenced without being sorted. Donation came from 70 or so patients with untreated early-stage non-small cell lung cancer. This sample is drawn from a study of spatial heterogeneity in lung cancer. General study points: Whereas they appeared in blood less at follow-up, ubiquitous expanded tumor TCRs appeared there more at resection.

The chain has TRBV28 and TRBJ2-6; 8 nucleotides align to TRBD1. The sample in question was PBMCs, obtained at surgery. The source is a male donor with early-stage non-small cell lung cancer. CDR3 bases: TGTGCCAGCAGTTTCCCCCTGACAGGGGACGGGGCCAACGTCCTGACTTTC. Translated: CASSFPLTGDGANVLTF.